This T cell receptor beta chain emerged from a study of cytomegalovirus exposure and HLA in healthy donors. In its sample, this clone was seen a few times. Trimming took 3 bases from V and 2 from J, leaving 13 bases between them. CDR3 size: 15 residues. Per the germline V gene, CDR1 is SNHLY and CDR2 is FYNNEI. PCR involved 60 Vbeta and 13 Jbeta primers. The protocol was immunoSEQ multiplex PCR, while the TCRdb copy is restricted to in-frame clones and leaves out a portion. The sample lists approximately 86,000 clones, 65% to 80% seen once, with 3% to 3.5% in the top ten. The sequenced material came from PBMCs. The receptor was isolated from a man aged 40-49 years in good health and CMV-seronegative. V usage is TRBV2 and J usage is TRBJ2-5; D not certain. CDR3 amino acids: CASSDYETKQETQYF. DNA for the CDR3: TGTGCCAGCAGTGATTATGAAACAAAGCAAGAGACCCAGTACTTC.